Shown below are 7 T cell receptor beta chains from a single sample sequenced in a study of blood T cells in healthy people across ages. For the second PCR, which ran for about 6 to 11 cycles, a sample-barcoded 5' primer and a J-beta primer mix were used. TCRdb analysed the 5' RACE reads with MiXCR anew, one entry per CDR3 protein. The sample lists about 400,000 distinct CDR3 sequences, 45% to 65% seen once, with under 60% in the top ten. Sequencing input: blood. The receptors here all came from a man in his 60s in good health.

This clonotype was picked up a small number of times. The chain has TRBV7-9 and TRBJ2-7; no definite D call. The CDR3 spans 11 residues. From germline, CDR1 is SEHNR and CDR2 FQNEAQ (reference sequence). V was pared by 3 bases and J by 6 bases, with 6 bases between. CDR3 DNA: TGTGCCAGCAGCTTTTCTGCCGAGCAGTACTTC. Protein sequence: CASSFSAEQYF.

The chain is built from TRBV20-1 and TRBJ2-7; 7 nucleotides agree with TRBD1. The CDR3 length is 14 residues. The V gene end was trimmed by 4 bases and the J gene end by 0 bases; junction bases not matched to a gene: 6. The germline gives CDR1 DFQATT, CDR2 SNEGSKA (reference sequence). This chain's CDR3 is CSATSGQVSYEQYF. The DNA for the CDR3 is TGCAGTGCTACTTCCGGACAGGTCTCCTACGAGCAGTACTTC.

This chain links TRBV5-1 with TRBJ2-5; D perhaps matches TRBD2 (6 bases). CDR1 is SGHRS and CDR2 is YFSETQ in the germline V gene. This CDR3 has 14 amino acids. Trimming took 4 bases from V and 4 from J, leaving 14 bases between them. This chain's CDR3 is CASSEHGRGETQYF. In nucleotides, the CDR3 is TGCGCCAGCAGCGAACACGGGAGAGGAGAGACCCAGTACTTC.

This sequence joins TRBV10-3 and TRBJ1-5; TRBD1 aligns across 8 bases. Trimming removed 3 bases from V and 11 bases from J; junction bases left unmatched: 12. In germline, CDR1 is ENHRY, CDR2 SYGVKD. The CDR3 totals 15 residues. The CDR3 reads CAISDDRGPSRAQHF. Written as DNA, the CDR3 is TGTGCCATCAGTGACGACAGGGGCCCATCTAGGGCCCAGCATTTT.

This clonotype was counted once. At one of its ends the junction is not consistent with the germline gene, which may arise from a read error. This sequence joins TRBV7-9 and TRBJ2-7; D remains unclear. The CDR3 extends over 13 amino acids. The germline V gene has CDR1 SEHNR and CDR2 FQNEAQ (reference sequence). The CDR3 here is CASNLVGPYEQYF. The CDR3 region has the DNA TGTGCCAGCAACTTAGTAGGGCCGTACGAGCAGTACTTC.

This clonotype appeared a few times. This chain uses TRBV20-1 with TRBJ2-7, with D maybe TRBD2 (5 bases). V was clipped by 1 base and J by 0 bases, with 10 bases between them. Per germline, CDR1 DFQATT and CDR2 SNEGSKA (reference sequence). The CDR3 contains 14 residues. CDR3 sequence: CSARGGGPSYEQYF. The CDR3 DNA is TGCAGTGCTAGAGGTGGCGGGCCCTCCTACGAGCAGTACTTC.

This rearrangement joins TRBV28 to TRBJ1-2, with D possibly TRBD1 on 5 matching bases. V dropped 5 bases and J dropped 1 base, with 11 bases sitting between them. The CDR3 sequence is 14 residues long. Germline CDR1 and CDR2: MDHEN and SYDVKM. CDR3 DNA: TGTGCCAGCAGTCCTCAGGGATTTAACTATGGCTACACCTTC. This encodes CASSPQGFNYGYTF.